A selection of T cell receptor beta chains follows, all from one sample in a study of cytomegalovirus exposure and HLA in healthy donors. TCRdb's copy holds only in-frame clones and misses some; the assay was immunoSEQ multiplex PCR. The sample comprises roughly 200,000 clones, 77% of which are singletons, and roughly 3.6% rests with the top ten. The sequenced sample consisted of PBMCs. Receptors were obtained from a woman aged 55-75 years in good health and CMV-seropositive. Each CDR3 is given with its conserved first and last residue. Each record gives: clone size, J gene, V gene, D gene, CDR3 protein, CDR3 DNA. The D gene is left open where the match is weak. Rows may omit the clone size; those that give it use once, few, many or a size class.

abundance: NA
j_gene: TRBJ1-4
v_gene: TRBV5-1
d_gene: NA
CDR3aa: CASSLEPPGGASGAREKLFF
CDR3nt: TGCGCCAGCAGCTTGGAACCACCAGGCGGGGCCAGCGGGGCGAGGGAAAAACTGTTTTTT

abundance: NA
j_gene: TRBJ1-1
v_gene: TRBV28
d_gene: NA
CDR3aa: CATLGRVNTEAFF
CDR3nt: TGTGCCACACTCGGGAGAGTGAACACTGAAGCTTTCTTT

abundance: NA
j_gene: TRBJ1-1
v_gene: TRBV7-3
d_gene: NA
CDR3aa: CASSISANTEAFF
CDR3nt: TGTGCCAGCAGCATCAGTGCGAACACTGAAGCTTTCTTT

abundance: NA
j_gene: TRBJ2-1
v_gene: TRBV6-5
d_gene: TRBD2
CDR3aa: CASSSLLAGGRNEQFF
CDR3nt: TGTGCCAGCAGTTCCCTCCTAGCGGGGGGTAGGAATGAGCAGTTCTTC

abundance: NA
j_gene: TRBJ2-7
v_gene: TRBV28
d_gene: NA
CDR3aa: CASRAGFGVNEQYF
CDR3nt: TGTGCCAGCAGGGCGGGATTTGGGGTAAACGAGCAGTACTTC

abundance: NA
j_gene: TRBJ1-5
v_gene: TRBV19
d_gene: NA
CDR3aa: CASRTDSSNQPQHF
CDR3nt: TGTGCCAGTCGCACCGACAGTAGCAATCAGCCCCAGCATTTT

abundance: NA
j_gene: TRBJ1-1
v_gene: TRBV5-4
d_gene: NA
CDR3aa: CASSLELNTEAFF
CDR3nt: TGTGCCAGCAGCTTGGAGCTGAACACTGAAGCTTTCTTT

abundance: NA
j_gene: TRBJ2-6
v_gene: TRBV6-1
d_gene: NA
CDR3aa: CASSGLAGGQGISGANVLTF
CDR3nt: TGTGCCAGCAGTGGCCTGGCGGGGGGACAGGGAATCTCTGGGGCCAACGTCCTGACTTTC

abundance: NA
j_gene: TRBJ2-1
v_gene: TRBV9
d_gene: TRBD1
CDR3aa: CASSVLTGTGKYNEQFF
CDR3nt: TGTGCCAGCAGCGTATTAACCGGGACAGGGAAATACAATGAGCAGTTCTTC

abundance: NA
j_gene: TRBJ2-6
v_gene: TRBV19
d_gene: TRBD1
CDR3aa: CASRQGVAGSLQSSGANGLTF
CDR3nt: TGTGCCAGTAGACAGGGGGTGGCGGGTAGCCTTCAAAGCTCTGGGGCCAACGGCCTGACTTTC

abundance: NA
j_gene: TRBJ2-7
v_gene: TRBV2
d_gene: NA
CDR3aa: CASSESEGANEQYF
CDR3nt: TGTGCCAGCAGTGAATCGGAGGGGGCGAACGAGCAGTACTTC

abundance: NA
j_gene: TRBJ2-2
v_gene: TRBV6-1
d_gene: TRBD1
CDR3aa: CASRIQGVNTGELFF
CDR3nt: TGTGCCAGCAGGATCCAGGGGGTGAACACCGGGGAGCTGTTTTTT

abundance: NA
j_gene: TRBJ2-4
v_gene: TRBV2
d_gene: TRBD2
CDR3aa: CASNPLGEGSQYF
CDR3nt: TGTGCCAGCAACCCACTCGGGGAGGGCAGTCAGTACTTC

abundance: few
j_gene: TRBJ2-3
v_gene: TRBV11-3
d_gene: NA
CDR3aa: CASSLTRGTDTQYF
CDR3nt: TGTGCCAGCAGCTTAACCCGGGGCACAGATACGCAGTATTTT

abundance: few
j_gene: TRBJ2-5
v_gene: TRBV19
d_gene: TRBD2
CDR3aa: CASRSGGETQYF
CDR3nt: TGTGCCAGTAGGTCGGGAGGAGAGACCCAGTACTTC

abundance: few
j_gene: TRBJ2-3
v_gene: TRBV27
d_gene: NA
CDR3aa: CASISGLSTDTQYF
CDR3nt: TGTGCCAGCATATCGGGGTTAAGCACAGATACGCAGTATTTT

abundance: NA
j_gene: TRBJ1-1
v_gene: TRBV6-1
d_gene: NA
CDR3aa: CASSESTEPRTEAFF
CDR3nt: TGTGCCAGCAGTGAATCGACAGAACCAAGGACTGAAGCTTTCTTT

abundance: NA
j_gene: TRBJ1-2
v_gene: TRBV4-2
d_gene: TRBD1
CDR3aa: CASSQAGTGAHNYGYTF
CDR3nt: TGTGCCAGCAGCCAAGCTGGGACAGGGGCCCATAACTATGGCTACACCTTC

abundance: NA
j_gene: TRBJ1-5
v_gene: TRBV30
d_gene: NA
CDR3aa: CAWSPRNRQKPQPQHF
CDR3nt: TGTGCCTGGAGTCCCCGAAACCGACAGAAACCTCAGCCCCAGCATTTT

abundance: NA
j_gene: TRBJ1-1
v_gene: TRBV11-2
d_gene: TRBD1
CDR3aa: CASSLGQRDTEAFF
CDR3nt: TGTGCCAGCAGCCTGGGACAGCGGGACACTGAAGCTTTCTTT

abundance: NA
j_gene: TRBJ2-5
v_gene: TRBV7-2
d_gene: NA
CDR3aa: CASSLAIGQITYF
CDR3nt: TGTGCCAGCAGCTTAGCTATCGGACAGATCACTTACTTC

abundance: NA
j_gene: TRBJ2-2
v_gene: TRBV5-1
d_gene: NA
CDR3aa: CASSLGLTTGSAGELFF
CDR3nt: TGCGCCAGCAGCTTGGGTCTGACGACAGGCTCCGCCGGGGAGCTGTTTTTT

abundance: once
j_gene: TRBJ1-1
v_gene: TRBV28
d_gene: NA
CDR3aa: CASRMARNTEAFF
CDR3nt: TGTGCCAGCAGAATGGCCAGGAACACTGAAGCTTTCTTT

abundance: NA
j_gene: TRBJ2-7
v_gene: TRBV6-5
d_gene: NA
CDR3aa: CASSYTRQYSYEQYF
CDR3nt: TGTGCCAGCAGTTACACCAGACAGTACTCCTACGAGCAGTACTTC

abundance: NA
j_gene: TRBJ2-3
v_gene: TRBV18
d_gene: NA
CDR3aa: CASSPAGLDTQYF
CDR3nt: TGTGCCAGCTCACCGGCAGGCCTGGATACGCAGTATTTT

abundance: NA
j_gene: TRBJ1-4
v_gene: TRBV19
d_gene: NA
CDR3aa: CASSMYRRGPNEKLFF
CDR3nt: TGTGCCAGTAGTATGTACAGGAGGGGTCCTAATGAAAAACTGTTTTTT

abundance: NA
j_gene: TRBJ2-1
v_gene: TRBV27
d_gene: NA
CDR3aa: CASSLWGGVDNEQFF
CDR3nt: TGTGCCAGCAGTTTATGGGGCGGGGTGGATAATGAGCAGTTCTTC

abundance: once
j_gene: TRBJ1-1
v_gene: TRBV18
d_gene: TRBD1
CDR3aa: CASSRMGDRGNTEAFF
CDR3nt: TGTGCCAGCTCACGCATGGGAGACAGGGGGAACACTGAAGCTTTCTTT

abundance: NA
j_gene: TRBJ1-6
v_gene: TRBV25-1
d_gene: NA
CDR3aa: CASSDYGSVRDSPLHF
CDR3nt: TGTGCCAGCAGTGATTACGGAAGCGTAAGAGATTCACCCCTCCACTTT

abundance: NA
j_gene: TRBJ2-1
v_gene: TRBV19
d_gene: TRBD2
CDR3aa: CASSIGLANEQFF
CDR3nt: TGTGCCAGTAGTATAGGACTAGCAAATGAGCAGTTCTTC

abundance: once
j_gene: TRBJ1-3
v_gene: TRBV11-2
d_gene: NA
CDR3aa: CASSSPFGDTIYF
CDR3nt: TGTGCCAGCAGCTCCCCGTTTGGAGACACCATATATTTT

abundance: NA
j_gene: TRBJ2-4
v_gene: TRBV28
d_gene: NA
CDR3aa: CASRLRGTKNIQYF
CDR3nt: TGTGCCAGCAGACTCAGGGGAACCAAAAACATTCAGTACTTC

abundance: NA
j_gene: TRBJ1-6
v_gene: TRBV28
d_gene: NA
CDR3aa: CASSYSPPSMTLHF
CDR3nt: TGTGCCAGCAGTTACTCGCCCCCTTCGATGACCCTCCACTTT

abundance: once
j_gene: TRBJ1-1
v_gene: TRBV5-1
d_gene: NA
CDR3aa: CASRTATMNTEAFF
CDR3nt: TGCGCCAGCAGAACCGCGACAATGAACACTGAAGCTTTCTTT

abundance: once
j_gene: TRBJ2-2
v_gene: TRBV6-1
d_gene: NA
CDR3aa: CASSELWGQNTGELFF
CDR3nt: TGTGCCAGCAGTGAGCTATGGGGGCAGAACACCGGGGAGCTGTTTTTT

abundance: NA
j_gene: TRBJ2-7
v_gene: TRBV5-6
d_gene: NA
CDR3aa: CASSLGRASYEQYF
CDR3nt: TGTGCCAGCAGCTTAGGCAGGGCCTCCTACGAGCAGTACTTC

abundance: NA
j_gene: TRBJ1-6
v_gene: TRBV6-5
d_gene: NA
CDR3aa: CASRDSGGSPLHF
CDR3nt: TGTGCCAGCAGGGACAGTGGGGGTTCACCCCTCCACTTT

abundance: NA
j_gene: TRBJ2-3
v_gene: TRBV7-9
d_gene: TRBD2
CDR3aa: CASSKREGQRTDTQYF
CDR3nt: TGTGCCAGCAGCAAGCGGGAGGGCCAAAGAACAGATACGCAGTATTTT

abundance: NA
j_gene: TRBJ1-5
v_gene: TRBV2
d_gene: NA
CDR3aa: CASSPSRQSSNQPQHF
CDR3nt: TGTGCCAGCAGTCCTTCCAGACAGAGTAGCAATCAGCCCCAGCATTTT

abundance: NA
j_gene: TRBJ2-7
v_gene: TRBV27
d_gene: NA
CDR3aa: CASSLHPQYEQYF
CDR3nt: TGTGCCAGCAGTCTCCACCCCCAGTACGAGCAGTACTTC

abundance: NA
j_gene: TRBJ1-2
v_gene: TRBV7-9
d_gene: TRBD1
CDR3aa: CASSLDRANYGYTF
CDR3nt: TGTGCCAGCAGCCTGGACAGGGCGAACTATGGCTACACCTTC

abundance: NA
j_gene: TRBJ1-6
v_gene: TRBV5-8
d_gene: TRBD1
CDR3aa: CASSSRDRYSPLHF
CDR3nt: TGTGCCAGCAGCTCCCGGGACAGGTATTCACCCCTCCACTTT

abundance: NA
j_gene: TRBJ1-2
v_gene: TRBV28
d_gene: TRBD1
CDR3aa: CASSRDRPYTF
CDR3nt: TGTGCCAGCAGTCGGGACAGGCCGTACACCTTC